Below are 24 T cell receptor beta chains sequenced from a single sample in a study of neurological immune-mediated disorders. Indicated time point: longitudinal time-point 1 (baseline). TCRdb used MiXCR to reprocess the 5' RACE reads, holding one entry per CDR3 protein. The repertoire holds tens of thousands of distinct CDR3 sequences, with around 13% as singletons. Input material: PBMCs. The receptor set was obtained from a female donor with HTLV-1-associated myelopathy (HAM/TSP).

In this sample, this clonotype turned up many times. V and J are TRBV10-3 and TRBJ2-1; weak D call: TRBD1 (5 bases). The CDR3 is 16 residues long. Deletions cut 0 bases from V and 6 bases from J, with 15 bases between. Germline V gene data show CDR1 as ENHRY and CDR2 as SYGVKD. CDR3 region: CAISESIREGLNEQFF. DNA for the CDR3: TGTGCCATCAGTGAGTCGATCAGGGAAGGGCTCAATGAGCAGTTCTTC.

This clonotype was seen repeatedly, ten times or more. This chain joins TRBV10-1 and TRBJ2-3; D gene uncertain. Germline V CDR1 and CDR2: WNHNN, SYGVQD (reference sequence). The CDR3 has 12 amino acids. Trimming stripped 2 bases from V and 2 bases from J, with 2 bases between. The CDR3 loop is CASSEDTDTQYF. In DNA, the CDR3 is TGCGCCAGCAGTGAGGACACAGATACGCAGTATTTT.

This clonotype was recorded at least ten times. This rearrangement joins TRBV7-2 to TRBJ2-7; D remains unclear. V gave up 4 bases and J gave up 1 base, with 11 bases separating them. Germline CDR1 reads SGHTA; CDR2 reads FQGNSA. CDR3 length: 14 amino acids. DNA for the CDR3: TGTGCCAGCAGCTCTATGGCAAGTTCCTACGAGCAGTACTTC. This encodes CASSSMASSYEQYF. Full variable domain (remainder filled in from reference TRBV7-2 and TRBJ2-7): GAGVSQSPSNKVTEKGKDVELRCDPISGHTALYWYRQSLGQGLEFLIYFQGNSAPDKSGLPSDRFSAERTGGSVSTLTIQRTQQEDSAVYLCASSSMASSYEQYFGPGTRLTVT.

This clonotype was found a few times. The chain is built from TRBV20-1 and TRBJ2-7; possibly TRBD2 for D (6 bases). The germline V gene encodes CDR1 DFQATT and CDR2 SNEGSKA (reference sequence). This CDR3 is built from 13 residues. Trimming left V 3 bases short and J 1 base short, with 10 bases between. CDR3 loop: CSASGGSSYEQYF. CDR3 nucleotides: TGCAGTGCTAGCGGGGGTTCGTCCTACGAGCAGTACTTC.

This clonotype occurred many times. V usage is TRBV9 and J usage is TRBJ1-5; no clear D. Looked up from germline, CDR1 is SGDLS and CDR2 is YYNGEE. This CDR3 is 14 amino acids long. The germline V and J ends were trimmed by 3 bases and 5 bases, with 12 bases remaining between them. For the CDR3, the DNA is TGTGCCAGCAGCGAGGGCAACTCATATCAGCCCCAGCATTTT. It yields the protein CASSEGNSYQPQHF.

This clonotype was counted many times. The rearrangement uses TRBV20-1 and TRBJ2-3, with D uncertain. Germline V gene lookup returns CDR1 DFQATT and CDR2 SNEGSKA (reference sequence). Trimming took 7 bases from V and 4 from J, leaving 15 bases between them. The CDR3 has 13 residues. DNA of the CDR3: TGCAGTGTTCCCCCCCCCGGCGCAGATACGCAGTATTTT. This gives the protein CSVPPPGADTQYF.

Ten or more counts support this clonotype. The V and J genes are TRBV7-2 and TRBJ2-7; D is uncertain. The V gene lost 5 bases and the J gene lost 6 bases, with 14 bases spanning the gap. CDR1 SGHTA and CDR2 FQGNSA come from the germline V gene. The CDR3 runs 13 residues. This CDR3 is CASSPIRVGEQYF. DNA of the CDR3: TGTGCCAGCAGCCCAATACGGGTGGGCGAGCAGTACTTC.

There are many counts of this clonotype. The rearrangement links TRBV9 to TRBJ1-2, with D possibly matching TRBD1 (5 bases). The germline V and J ends were trimmed by 4 bases and 8 bases, with 15 bases remaining between them. Germline CDR1 and CDR2: SGDLS and YYNGEE. CDR3 length equals 13 residues. The CDR3 here is CASSLHEGAGYTF. For the CDR3, the DNA is TGTGCCAGCAGCCTTCACGAAGGGGCCGGCTACACCTTC.

This clonotype was recorded a few times. The V and J genes are TRBV6-1 and TRBJ2-3; the D is unclear. The V end lost 7 bases, the J end lost 3 bases, and 11 bases lay between the germline ends. The CDR3 totals 13 residues. CDR1 and CDR2 from the germline V gene are MNHNS and SASEGT. The CDR3 spells CASIPPQTDTQYF. CDR3 nucleotide sequence: TGTGCCAGCATCCCCCCGCAGACAGATACGCAGTATTTT.

Only a few counts were recorded for this clonotype. The DNA for the CDR3 is TGTGCCAGCAGCCCCACGACTGGCGGTGGCACAGATACGCAGTATTTT. Its protein product is CASSPTTGGGTDTQYF. This chain joins TRBV7-3 and TRBJ2-3, with no clear D. V was trimmed by 5 bases and J by 1 base, leaving 16 bases between them. The CDR3 spans 16 residues. The V gene's germline CDR1 is SGHTA and CDR2 FQGTGA.

This clonotype was recorded many times. The chain couples TRBV20-1 to TRBJ2-1; D unresolved. Germline V lookup: CDR1 DFQATT, CDR2 SNEGSKA (reference sequence). There are 13 residues in the CDR3. Trimming took off 0 bases at V and 5 bases at J, with 8 bases between the two ends. The CDR3 bases are TGCAGTGCTAGAGATTTCCGGGACAATGAGCAGTTCTTC. Translation gives CSARDFRDNEQFF.

This clonotype was detected ten times or more. The genes are TRBV29-1 and TRBJ1-2; 9 bases align to TRBD1. Trimming at V came to 7 bases and at J to 7 bases, leaving 10 bases not matched to a gene. Per the germline V gene, CDR1 is SQVTM and CDR2 is ANQGSEA. This CDR3 region has 13 residues. CDR3 region: CSAPGQGRFGYTF. The CDR3 DNA follows: TGCAGCGCCCCGGGACAGGGACGGTTTGGCTACACCTTC.

The table lists this clonotype with many counts. The gene calls are TRBV29-1 and TRBJ2-3; D may correspond to TRBD1 or TRBD2 (5 bases each). The V and J ends lost 4 bases and 5 bases respectively, with 22 bases between them. This CDR3 is 16 amino acids long. Germline V gives CDR1 SQVTM, CDR2 ANQGSEA. This chain's CDR3 is CSVVWGNLSWGDTQYF. The CDR3 DNA is TGCAGCGTTGTCTGGGGGAATCTTTCTTGGGGAGATACGCAGTATTTT.

V and J are TRBV5-1 and TRBJ2-7, with 12 bases fitting TRBD2. The CDR3 length is 16 residues. Looked up from germline, CDR1 is SGHRS and CDR2 is YFSETQ. J was trimmed by 5 bases and V by 1 base; bases with no gene match: 7. In DNA, the CDR3 is TGCGCCAGCAGCTTGCCTAGCGGGGGGGCCTGGGACGAGCAGTACTTC. Its protein product is CASSLPSGGAWDEQYF.

This clonotype came up many times. The chain joins TRBV7-9 to TRBJ2-7; TRBD1 is a possible D gene (6 bases). This CDR3 region has 14 residues. The V gene lost 3 bases and the J gene lost 6 bases, with 15 bases spanning the gap. CDR1 is SEHNR and CDR2 is FQNEAQ in the germline V gene (reference sequence). The CDR3 is CASSLTGGPPEQYF. The CDR3 DNA is TGTGCCAGCAGCTTGACAGGCGGCCCGCCCGAGCAGTACTTC.

At least ten counts were recorded for this clonotype. J is TRBJ2-5 and V is TRBV5-1, with TRBD1 identical over 9 bases. Germline CDR1 reads SGHRS; CDR2 reads YFSETQ. The J segment lost 2 bases and the V segment lost 0 bases, leaving 2 bases of the junction unmatched. The CDR3 is 15 amino acids. CDR3 in DNA: TGCGCCAGCAGCTTGGCGGGACAGGGTCAAGAGACCCAGTACTTC. Its translation is CASSLAGQGQETQYF.

The table lists this clonotype with many counts. V usage is TRBV15 and J usage is TRBJ1-5, with 8 bases that match TRBD1. Germline loops: CDR1 LNHNV, CDR2 YYDKDF (reference sequence). J gave up 2 bases and V 5 bases, and 11 bases lay outside the gene matches. The CDR3 has 17 residues. The CDR3 DNA follows: TGTGCCACCAGCTCAGGGGGACAGGCGGATGGCAATCAGCCCCAGCATTTT. Translating gives CATSSGGQADGNQPQHF.

This chain uses TRBV4-1 with TRBJ1-4; TRBD1 might be the D (5 bases). V lost 4 bases and J lost 8, with 14 bases in between. The CDR3 length is 14 residues. Germline lookup yields CDR1 MGHRA and CDR2 YSYEKL. For the CDR3, the DNA is TGCGCCAGCAGCCCGGACCCAGGGAGGGAAAAACTGTTTTTT. Its protein product is CASSPDPGREKLFF.

This clonotype was counted many times. The chain has TRBV4-1 and TRBJ2-7; no clear D gene. V gave up 0 bases and J gave up 7 bases, with 16 bases separating them. The length of the CDR3 is 15 residues. The germline CDR1 and CDR2 sequences are MGHRA and YSYEKL. The CDR3 spells CASSQDPVHPREQYF. The DNA of the CDR3 is TGCGCCAGCAGCCAAGACCCCGTACACCCCCGGGAGCAGTACTTC.

This clonotype was seen repeatedly, ten times or more. This chain's CDR3 is CASSWTAMGYYEQYF. The CDR3 nucleotides are TGTGCCAGCAGTTGGACAGCCATGGGTTACTACGAGCAGTACTTC. The rearrangement joins TRBV28 to TRBJ2-7, with D tentatively TRBD1 (6 bases). Between the trimmed V and J ends, which lost 4 bases and 3 bases, there was a span of 16 bases. This CDR3 contains 15 residues. From germline, CDR1 is MDHEN and CDR2 SYDVKM.

This clonotype has a count of ten or more. The V and J genes are TRBV21-1 and TRBJ2-5. TRBV21-1 is classified as a pseudogene. This CDR3 comprises 13 residues. The CDR3 protein is CASSKEGRETQYF. CDR3 nucleotides: TGTGCCAGCAGCAAAGAAGGCCGTGAGACCCAGTACTTC.

The gene calls are TRBV5-1 and TRBJ2-1, with a weak D call TRBD2 (6 bases). This CDR3 is built from 15 residues. Looked up from germline, CDR1 is SGHRS and CDR2 is YFSETQ. V shed 3 bases and J shed 2 bases, with 12 bases lying between them. The CDR3 coding sequence is TGCGCCAGCAGCTCGGATAGCGGTACCTACAATGAGCAGTTCTTC. Its translation: CASSSDSGTYNEQFF.

The V gene is TRBV5-4, the J gene TRBJ2-7; D is unresolved. CDR3 size: 14 residues. V was pared by 0 bases and J by 5 bases, with 12 bases between. Germline V gives CDR1 SGHNT, CDR2 YYREEE (reference sequence). CDR3 coding DNA: TGTGCCAGCAGCTTGGAAGTGGGATCCGACGAGCAGTACTTC. Its protein is CASSLEVGSDEQYF.

This clonotype was seen many times. The chain recombines TRBV5-6 with TRBJ2-1; D might be TRBD1 (6 bases). Germline values: CDR1 SGHDT, CDR2 YYEEEE. This CDR3 region has 13 residues. V was trimmed by 4 bases and J by 6 bases, leaving 11 bases between them. The CDR3 DNA sequence: TGTGCCAGCAGCAAGGGACAACCCAATGAGCAGTTCTTC. As protein: CASSKGQPNEQFF.